Sequencing of this TCR beta chain was carried out in a study of blood T cell repertoires in COVID-19. About the research overall: COVID-19 samples, acute and convalescent, were from the United States, Italy and Spain.

Germline-derived CDR1 and CDR2 are ENHRY and SYGVKD. Trimming pared 0 bases from V and 0 bases from J, leaving 15 bases between. CDR3 size: 18 residues. Original handling: Amplified reference gene primers provided the basis for estimating nucleated cell counts. This table comes from immunoSEQ multiplex PCR, and its TCRdb copy is limited to in-frame clones, with some not included. V and J calls and clone size are those listed in that table; D and trimming were worked out from the DNA. The sample holds about 110,000 clones; 84% are singletons and the top ten take approximately 4%. The rearrangement joins TRBV10-3 to TRBJ2-1, with D perhaps TRBD2 (6 bases). This sequence originates from a human donor in a cohort sampled during active COVID-19. The sequencing sample was made of peripheral blood. CDR3 residues: CAISESMTRMNSYNEQFF. CDR3 bases: TGTGCCATCAGTGAGTCGATGACTAGAATGAACTCCTACAATGAGCAGTTCTTC.